The 27 T cell receptor beta chains below all came from one sample that was sequenced in a study of chemoradiotherapy in HPV16-positive cancers. Libraries were prepared by immunoSEQ multiplex PCR; TCRdb keeps only in-frame clonotypes and omits some of them. This sample has 20,000 or so clones; roughly 86% occur once, and the top ten carry around 4.4%. The source was blood, collected from a patient who underwent chemoradiotherapy. These receptors originate from a human donor with HPV-associated anogenital cancer.

The CDR3 sequence: CASSNRLAGGQETQYF. CDR3 DNA: TGTGCCAGCTCTAACCGACTAGCGGGGGGGCAAGAGACCCAGTACTTC. This chain links TRBV18 with TRBJ2-5; 14 bases agree with TRBD2. The V segment lost 6 bases and the J segment 2 bases; nucleotides outside the gene matches: 5. Germline V lookup: CDR1 KGHSH, CDR2 LQKENI. This CDR3 is built from 16 residues.

Concerning this clone itself: Other DNA variants within this sample encode the same CDR3. The genes are TRBV7-9 and TRBJ2-5; D perhaps matches TRBD1 (6 bases). V was trimmed by 5 bases and J by 5 bases, leaving 18 bases between them. The CDR3 has 15 residues. Looked up from germline, CDR1 is SEHNR and CDR2 is FQNEAQ (reference sequence). The CDR3 DNA reads TGTGCCAGCAGCGCTCGTACAGGGCTCCAGGAGACCCAGTACTTC. It is translated as CASSARTGLQETQYF.

This rearrangement joins TRBV4-2 to TRBJ2-1, with 10 positions matching TRBD2. The CDR3 sequence is 16 residues long. V was clipped by 2 bases and J by 7 bases; unmatched bases: 8. Germline V gene data show CDR1 as LGHNA and CDR2 as YNFKEQ. The DNA of the CDR3 is TGTGCCAGCAGCCAACCTGGGGGTAGCGGGGGGAATGAGCAGTTCTTC. Translated: CASSQPGGSGGNEQFF.

The chain links TRBV5-4 to TRBJ2-7, with D perhaps TRBD2 (5 bases). The CDR3 runs to 15 residues. Between the trimmed V and J ends, which lost 4 bases and 2 bases, there was a span of 16 bases. CDR1 is SGHNT, CDR2 YYREEE, per germline (reference sequence). The CDR3 nucleotides read TGTGCCAGCAGCCTCGGCGGGTCCCTTGCCTACGAGCAGTACTTC. Its translation: CASSLGGSLAYEQYF.

Sample share makes this clone medium-sized. The rearrangement joins TRBV5-1 to TRBJ2-2; D uncertain. The CDR3 length is 17 residues. In germline, CDR1 is SGHRS, CDR2 YFSETQ. V was shortened by 2 bases and J by 1 base, with 15 bases between the two germline ends. The CDR3 loop reads CASSFSSATLNTGELFF. CDR3 nucleotides: TGCGCCAGCAGCTTCAGTTCGGCCACCTTGAACACCGGGGAGCTGTTTTTT.

The V call is TRBV19, the J call TRBJ2-2; D might be TRBD1 or TRBD2, each matching 5 bases. This CDR3 region has 16 residues. With 7 bases removed from V and 6 bases from J, the gap between germline ends came to 21 bases. The germline V gene encodes CDR1 LNHDA and CDR2 SQIVND (reference sequence). The CDR3 spells CASTRDRVMGAGELFF. The CDR3, as DNA: TGTGCCAGTACCAGAGACCGGGTCATGGGGGCCGGGGAGCTGTTTTTT. Full variable domain (remainder filled in from reference TRBV19 and TRBJ2-2): DGGITQSPKYLFRKEGQNVTLSCEQNLNHDAMYWYRQDPGQGLRLIYYSQIVNDFQKGDIAEGYSVSREKKESFPLTVTSAQKNPTAFYLCASTRDRVMGAGELFFGEGSRLTVL.

The J gene is TRBJ2-7, the V gene TRBV15; 9 nucleotides line up with TRBD2. Looked up from germline, CDR1 is LNHNV and CDR2 is YYDKDF (reference sequence). This CDR3 region has 15 residues. J was trimmed by 2 bases and V by 5 bases; bases with no gene match: 7. The CDR3 region is CATSGSGGDPYEQYF. CDR3 nucleotides: TGTGCCACCAGCGGTAGCGGGGGCGATCCCTACGAGCAGTACTTC.

This chain joins TRBV11-2 and TRBJ2-1, with a weak D call TRBD1 (5 bases). CDR3 length: 14 residues. V was cut by 3 bases and J by 2 bases, with 8 bases left in between. CDR1 SGHAT and CDR2 FQNNGV come from the germline V gene. As DNA, the CDR3 is TGTGCCAGCAGCTTGGGGCGGACCTACAATGAGCAGTTCTTC. Protein: CASSLGRTYNEQFF. Full variable domain (missing parts from reference TRBV11-2 and TRBJ2-1): EAGVAQSPRYKIIEKRQSVAFWCNPISGHATLYWYQQILGQGPKLLIQFQNNGVVDDSQLPKDRFSAERLKGVDSTLKIQPAKLEDSAVYLCASSLGRTYNEQFFGPGTRLTVL.

This chain connects TRBV7-9 to TRBJ2-7; 9 bases are shared with TRBD2. Germline V gives CDR1 SEHNR, CDR2 FQNEAQ (reference sequence). The CDR3 is made up of 15 amino acids. The ends lost 1 base at V and 5 bases at J; junction bases unmatched: 6. Here the CDR3 reads CASSLDGGRAHEQYF. As DNA, the CDR3 is TGTGCCAGCAGCTTAGATGGCGGGAGGGCCCACGAGCAGTACTTC.

The V and J genes are TRBV7-2 and TRBJ2-1, with D uncertain. Germline V gives CDR1 SGHTA, CDR2 FQGNSA. CDR3 length: 15 amino acids. V was shortened by 5 bases and J by 4 bases, with 15 bases between the two germline ends. CDR3 sequence reads: CASSPFPTGYNEQFF. The CDR3, as DNA: TGTGCCAGCAGCCCCTTTCCGACCGGTTACAATGAGCAGTTCTTC.

The J gene is TRBJ1-6, the V gene TRBV30; D perhaps matches TRBD1 (6 bases). The V end lost 4 bases, the J end lost 6 bases, and 10 bases lay between the germline ends. The germline V gene has CDR1 GTSNPN and CDR2 SVGIG (reference sequence). The CDR3 is 13 amino acids. CDR3 protein: CAWMADSNSPLHF. In nucleotides, the CDR3 is TGTGCCTGGATGGCGGACAGTAATTCACCCCTCCACTTT.

This clone was seen more than once but under ten times. The rearrangement uses TRBV19 and TRBJ2-5; no definite D call. Germline V gene lookup returns CDR1 LNHDA and CDR2 SQIVND (reference sequence). V was pared by 4 bases and J by 4 bases, with 10 bases between. The length of the CDR3 is 13 residues. The chain's CDR3 is CASSTQTPETQYF. Here the CDR3 DNA reads TGTGCCAGTAGTACCCAGACTCCAGAGACCCAGTACTTC.

The count of this clone is one. The J gene is TRBJ1-4, the V gene TRBV9, with 7 bases aligning to TRBD1. CDR1 is SGDLS, CDR2 YYNGEE, per germline. The CDR3 extends over 16 amino acids. After removal of 4 bases from V and 4 bases from J, the junction contained 10 bases not matched to a gene. CDR3 residues: CASSPAPGQSNEKLFF. CDR3 bases: TGTGCCAGCAGCCCAGCACCGGGACAGAGTAATGAAAAACTGTTTTTT.

The V gene is TRBV2, the J gene TRBJ2-3; TRBD2 agrees at 7 bases. V lost 8 bases and J lost 4; bases outside the gene matches: 9. Per the germline V gene, CDR1 is SNHLY and CDR2 is FYNNEI. The CDR3 consists of 14 residues. CDR3 sequence reads: CASYRLAPADTQYF. The CDR3 region has the DNA TGTGCCAGCTACCGACTAGCCCCCGCAGATACGCAGTATTTT.

There are a few counts of this clone. CDR3 amino acids: CASSQGVAVGEKLFF. In DNA form, the CDR3 reads TGCGCCAGCAGCCAAGGCGTGGCGGTGGGAGAAAAACTGTTTTTT. The chain uses TRBV4-3 and TRBJ1-4, with D unresolved. Per germline, CDR1 LGHNA and CDR2 YSLEER. CDR3 length: 15 amino acids. The germline V and J ends were trimmed by 1 base and 8 bases, with 14 bases remaining between them.

As DNA, the CDR3 is TGTGCCAGTACGGTGGACGGGGAGCTGTTTTTT. Translating it yields CASTVDGELFF. V is TRBV19 and J is TRBJ2-2; no reliable D call. The CDR3 is made up of 11 amino acids. V lost 7 bases, J lost 7 bases, and 7 bases lay in between. Germline V gene sequence: CDR1 LNHDA, CDR2 SQIVND (reference sequence).

The chain is built from TRBV6-5 and TRBJ1-2; D is possibly TRBD1 (6 bases). CDR3 length: 16 amino acids. V lost 0 bases, J lost 6 bases, and 17 bases lay in between. CDR1 MNHEY and CDR2 SVGAGI come from the germline V gene. The CDR3 sequence is CASSYSNLGRGDGYTF. CDR3 DNA: TGTGCCAGCAGTTACTCGAATCTCGGCAGGGGCGATGGCTACACCTTC.

The chain employs TRBV10-3 and TRBJ1-1; perhaps TRBD1 as D (5 bases). V was pared by 2 bases and J by 4 bases, with 14 bases between. Germline V gives CDR1 ENHRY, CDR2 SYGVKD. The CDR3 has 15 amino acids. The CDR3 region is CAISERGEGSTEAFF. CDR3 DNA: TGTGCCATCAGTGAGCGGGGGGAAGGGAGCACTGAAGCTTTCTTT.

J is TRBJ2-5 and V is TRBV7-8, with D possibly matching TRBD2 (6 bases). The CDR3 is 16 amino acids. V lost 2 bases, J lost 1 base, and 14 bases lay in between. The V gene's germline CDR1 is SGHVS and CDR2 FQNEAQ. The CDR3 protein is CASSLISGPRQETQYF. The CDR3 coding sequence is TGTGCCAGCAGCTTAATTAGCGGACCACGCCAAGAGACCCAGTACTTC.

This clone was recorded once. V is TRBV7-6 and J is TRBJ2-7; the D gene is possibly TRBD1 (5 bases). Germline V gene data show CDR1 as SGHVS and CDR2 as FNYEAQ. The germline V and J ends were trimmed by 0 bases and 3 bases, with 6 bases remaining between them. The CDR3 extends over 13 amino acids. The CDR3 DNA reads as TGTGCCAGCAGCTTAGCCCAGGGCTACGAGCAGTACTTC. It encodes CASSLAQGYEQYF.

V gene TRBV5-6 combines with J gene TRBJ2-1, with 13 bases lining up with TRBD2. CDR3 size: 18 residues. V lost 4 bases, J lost 2 bases, and 9 bases stayed unmatched. The germline CDR1 and CDR2 sequences are SGHDT and YYEEEE. CDR3 residues: CASSPGLAGTSAYNEQFF. Written as DNA, the CDR3 is TGTGCCAGCAGCCCGGGACTAGCGGGGACTTCCGCCTACAATGAGCAGTTCTTC.

V and J are TRBV5-1 and TRBJ2-3, with TRBD1 matching 8 bases. This CDR3 spans 15 amino acids. Germline V gene data show CDR1 as SGHRS and CDR2 as YFSETQ. V gave up 0 bases and J gave up 4 bases; unmatched junction bases: 4. The DNA of the CDR3 is TGCGCCAGCAGCTTGGCGGACAGGGAAGCAGATACGCAGTATTTT. It encodes CASSLADREADTQYF.

The DNA of the CDR3 is TGTGCCAGCAGTGAAGGTCAACCGGACAGGGCCTATGGCTACACCTTC. It codes for CASSEGQPDRAYGYTF. The J gene is TRBJ1-2, the V gene TRBV6-1; 8 nucleotides align to TRBD1. The CDR3 has 16 amino acids. V shed 1 base and J 4 bases; nucleotides not matched to a gene: 8. Germline values: CDR1 MNHNS, CDR2 SASEGT.

The J gene is TRBJ2-7, the V gene TRBV6-5; 11 bases line up with TRBD2. Unmatched junction bases numbered 9, after V lost 2 bases and J lost 6 bases. The length of the CDR3 is 16 residues. CDR1 is MNHEY and CDR2 is SVGAGI in the germline V gene. The CDR3 here is CASSYRTSGSPLEQYF. CDR3 bases: TGTGCCAGCAGTTACAGAACTAGCGGGAGTCCCCTCGAGCAGTACTTC.

The table lists this clone with a count of one. The rearrangement uses TRBV2 and TRBJ1-5; 8 nucleotides align to TRBD1. Germline CDR1 reads SNHLY; CDR2 reads FYNNEI. V trimming: 4 bases; J trimming: 6 bases; junction bases outside the gene matches: 5. CDR3 size: 14 residues. The CDR3 is CASSVGQGTQPQHF. As DNA, the CDR3 is TGTGCCAGCAGTGTAGGACAGGGAACTCAGCCCCAGCATTTT.

As concerns this clone: One end of the junction is discordant with germline, which a read error may explain. In the same sample, other DNA sequences code for this CDR3. This sequence joins TRBV6-1 and TRBJ2-6, with D maybe TRBD1 (5 bases). Germline V gene sequence: CDR1 MNHNS, CDR2 SASEGT. This CDR3 is built from 15 residues. The CDR3 region has the DNA TGTGCCAGCAGTGAACGGCACTCTGGGGCTAACGTCCTGACTTTC. Its protein product is CASSERHSGANVLTF.

The CDR3 loop is CASSVGSQVGEQYF. The CDR3 DNA is TGTGCCAGCAGCGTAGGGTCACAGGTGGGAGAGCAGTACTTC. The chain has TRBV9 and TRBJ2-7; D possibly corresponds to TRBD1 (5 bases). This CDR3 comprises 14 residues. V lost 0 bases, J lost 7 bases, and 14 bases lay in between. CDR1 and CDR2 (germline): SGDLS, YYNGEE.